Below, 27 T cell receptor beta chains from the same sample are listed, as sequenced in a study of shared clonotypes between healthy human individuals. Method: immunoSEQ multiplex PCR; TCRdb's copy keeps in-frame clones and lacks some. The sample includes about 1 million clones, about three quarters seen only once; the top ten take 1.4% to 1.5%. The sequenced sample was memory CD4+ T cells sorted from blood. The subset is: CD45RA-negative fraction. Receptors were obtained from a man between 18 and 35 years old in good health.

The CDR3 region is CASSSPVGTQYF. The CDR3 DNA reads TGTGCCAGCAGCTCTCCCGTTGGTACGCAGTATTTT. The V gene is TRBV5-6, the J gene TRBJ2-3; the D is unclear. The germline V gene encodes CDR1 SGHDT and CDR2 YYEEEE. The CDR3 length is 12 residues. The ends were cut back, 3 bases at V and 8 bases at J, with 10 bases in the middle.

This rearrangement joins TRBV12-5 to TRBJ2-3, with TRBD2 matching 8 bases. This CDR3 contains 16 residues. V shed 0 bases, J shed 4 bases, and the junction held 6 bases outside the gene matches. The germline gives CDR1 LGHNT, CDR2 FRNRAP. In DNA form, the CDR3 reads TGTGCTAGTGGTTTGGTAACGACTAGCGACCCAGATACGCAGTATTTT. Translation: CASGLVTTSDPDTQYF.

This rearrangement joins TRBV4-1 to TRBJ1-3; D is uncertain. This CDR3 spans 15 amino acids. Trimming pared 3 bases from V and 4 bases from J, leaving 13 bases between. Germline values: CDR1 MGHRA, CDR2 YSYEKL. The CDR3 DNA follows: TGCGCCAGCAGCCAGACCTATCTGGGAGGAAACACCATATATTTT. Protein: CASSQTYLGGNTIYF.

The chain joins TRBV7-6 to TRBJ2-3, with 7 bases identical to TRBD2. CDR3 length: 15 amino acids. Trimming cost V 5 bases and J 0 bases; bases outside gene matches: 5. CDR1 and CDR2 (germline): SGHVS, FNYEAQ. This CDR3 is CASSPERGSTDTQYF. CDR3 coding DNA: TGTGCCAGCAGCCCAGAGCGGGGAAGCACAGATACGCAGTATTTT.

The genes are TRBV19 and TRBJ2-1, with D maybe TRBD2 (6 bases). Germline V CDR1 and CDR2: LNHDA, SQIVND (reference sequence). Between the trimmed V and J ends, which lost 5 bases and 8 bases, there was a span of 13 bases. The CDR3 loop spans 13 amino acids. CDR3 sequence (DNA): TGTGCCAGTAGTCCACGACTAGGATATGAGCAGTTCTTC. This encodes CASSPRLGYEQFF.

DNA for the CDR3: TGTGCCAGCAGTGAAGGGGTAGCGCCATACAATGAGCAGTTCTTC. As protein: CASSEGVAPYNEQFF. This rearrangement joins TRBV6-1 to TRBJ2-1; D might be TRBD2 (5 bases). Germline CDR1 reads MNHNS; CDR2 reads SASEGT. Trimming pared 1 base from V and 4 bases from J, leaving 11 bases between. CDR3 length: 15 amino acids.

The chain recombines TRBV9 with TRBJ1-2; 9 bases are shared with TRBD1. The germline CDR1 and CDR2 sequences are SGDLS and YYNGEE. After removal of 4 bases from V and 2 bases from J, the junction contained 6 bases not matched to a gene. CDR3 length: 15 amino acids. The CDR3 DNA sequence: TGTGCCAGCAGCTCACGACAGGGGGACAACTATGGCTACACCTTC. Amino acids: CASSSRQGDNYGYTF.

The chain couples TRBV9 to TRBJ2-1, with D perhaps matching TRBD1 (6 bases). This CDR3 is built from 16 residues. CDR1 SGDLS and CDR2 YYNGEE come from the germline V gene. V was clipped by 0 bases and J by 4 bases, with 14 bases between them. The CDR3 DNA is TGTGCCAGCAGCGTAGGGACAGACTTAAATTACAATGAGCAGTTCTTC. Translation: CASSVGTDLNYNEQFF.

DNA for the CDR3: TGTGCCTGGAGTTCAACGGGAGCATTGAATGAGCAGTTCTTC. Translation gives CAWSSTGALNEQFF. The chain combines TRBV30 with TRBJ2-1, with D possibly TRBD2 on 6 matching bases. V lost 2 bases to trimming and J lost 7 bases, with 15 bases between them. Germline CDR1 reads GTSNPN; CDR2 reads SVGIG (reference sequence). The CDR3 length is 14 residues.

The chain couples TRBV5-1 to TRBJ2-2, with a possible D match to TRBD1 (5 bases). This CDR3 has 16 amino acids. V was trimmed by 1 base and J by 3 bases, leaving 13 bases between them. Germline V gives CDR1 SGHRS, CDR2 YFSETQ. The CDR3 spells CASSLSGRVDTGELFF. CDR3 DNA: TGCGCCAGCAGCTTGTCTGGCAGGGTCGACACCGGGGAGCTGTTTTTT.

The V call is TRBV6-5, the J call TRBJ1-5, with D possibly being TRBD1 (6 bases). This CDR3 spans 15 amino acids. The germline V gene has CDR1 MNHEY and CDR2 SVGAGI. Trimming removed 6 bases from V and 6 bases from J, with 18 bases in between. The DNA of the CDR3 is TGTGCCAGCAGCCCGGACAGTAATTGGGTTCAGCCCCAGCATTTT. Protein product: CASSPDSNWVQPQHF.

The chain carries TRBV6-1 and TRBJ2-7; no clear D gene. The V end lost 11 bases, the J end lost 2 bases, and 10 bases lay between the germline ends. Germline V gene sequence: CDR1 MNHNS, CDR2 SASEGT. CDR3 length: 11 residues. CDR3 sequence: CASKQAYEQYF. Written as DNA, the CDR3 is TGTGCCTCCAAGCAAGCCTACGAGCAGTACTTC.

The V gene is TRBV6-5, the J gene TRBJ2-2; D remains unclear. The V gene's germline CDR1 is MNHEY and CDR2 SVGAGI. The CDR3 runs to 14 residues. Trimming removed 7 bases from V and 2 bases from J, with 11 bases in between. CDR3 in amino acids: CASKYDGNTGELFF. CDR3 DNA sequence: TGTGCCAGCAAATATGACGGCAACACCGGGGAGCTGTTTTTT.

The rearrangement joins TRBV27 to TRBJ2-1, with 8 bases that match TRBD2. V dropped 10 bases and J dropped 11; count of bases not matched to a gene: 13. Germline assignment: CDR1 MNHEY and CDR2 SMNVEV (reference sequence). The CDR3 spans 13 residues. The CDR3 coding sequence is TGTGCCACCAGAACAGGCGGGGGGCCTCAGCAGTTCTTC. Amino acid sequence: CATRTGGGPQQFF.

Remarks on this clone: Other DNA sequences from this sample encode an identical CDR3 as well. V and J are TRBV4-1 and TRBJ2-7; D is perhaps TRBD1 (5 bases). The CDR3 is made up of 13 amino acids. CDR1 is MGHRA, CDR2 YSYEKL, per germline. The ends were cut back, 0 bases at V and 7 bases at J, with 10 bases in the middle. The DNA for the CDR3 is TGCGCCAGCAGCCAAGATAGGGGCCGGGAGCAGTACTTC. As protein: CASSQDRGREQYF.

This clone was detected a few times. The chain joins TRBV27 to TRBJ2-2, with D perhaps TRBD2 (6 bases). Trimming pared 7 bases from V and 6 bases from J, leaving 12 bases between. The germline V gene has CDR1 MNHEY and CDR2 SMNVEV (reference sequence). This CDR3 is built from 13 residues. The CDR3 DNA sequence: TGTGCCAGCAATGGGAGGATGTCCGGGGAGCTGTTTTTT. Its protein is CASNGRMSGELFF.

This chain connects TRBV7-2 to TRBJ2-7; D gene unclear. V was pared by 3 bases and J by 6 bases, with 9 bases between. The germline CDR1 and CDR2 sequences are SGHTA and FQGNSA. This CDR3 region has 12 residues. The CDR3 region is CASSFAGVEQYF. The DNA of the CDR3 is TGTGCCAGCAGCTTTGCAGGAGTCGAGCAGTACTTC.

CDR3 loop: CASEEGAGNQPQHF. In DNA, the CDR3 is TGTGCCAGCGAGGAGGGGGCGGGCAATCAGCCCCAGCATTTT. The V and J genes are TRBV6-1 and TRBJ1-5; 7 bases line up with TRBD1. V lost 8 bases, J lost 2 bases, and 6 bases stayed unmatched. The CDR3 runs 14 residues. Germline V gene data show CDR1 as MNHNS and CDR2 as SASEGT.

CDR3 residues: CASSPNRDRGGLISYGYTF. The CDR3 bases are TGTGCCAGCTCACCAAACAGGGACAGGGGAGGCTTAATTTCCTATGGCTACACCTTC. The gene calls are TRBV18 and TRBJ1-2, with 10 bases fitting TRBD1. The CDR3 runs 19 residues. V lost 2 bases and J lost 4; bases outside the gene matches: 16. Germline V lookup: CDR1 KGHSH, CDR2 LQKENI.

V gene TRBV29-1 combines with J gene TRBJ1-5, with TRBD1 as a possible D gene (5 bases). V was trimmed by 1 base and J by 8 bases, leaving 9 bases between them. This CDR3 is built from 12 residues. The germline V gene has CDR1 SQVTM and CDR2 ANQGSEA. CDR3 loop: CSVEGDGEPQHF. The CDR3, as DNA: TGCAGCGTTGAAGGGGACGGGGAGCCCCAGCATTTT.

This CDR3 is CASSPGGSGNTEAFF. The DNA for the CDR3 is TGTGCCAGCTCACCCGGGGGTTCGGGGAACACTGAAGCTTTCTTT. The chain combines TRBV18 with TRBJ1-1; weak D call: TRBD1 (5 bases). CDR3 size: 15 residues. V lost 3 bases to trimming and J lost 1 base, with 12 bases between them. Germline CDR1 and CDR2: KGHSH and LQKENI. The whole variable domain, remainder taken from reference TRBV18 and TRBJ1-1, is NAGVMQNPRHLVRRRGQEARLRCSPMKGHSHVYWYRQLPEEGLKFMVYLQKENIIDESGMPKERFSAEFPKEGPSILRIQQVVRGDSAAYFCASSPGGSGNTEAFFGQGTRLTVV.

The chain couples TRBV5-4 to TRBJ1-2; TRBD1 matches 7 bases. The CDR3 covers 15 residues. CDR1 is SGHNT and CDR2 is YYREEE in the germline V gene (reference sequence). V trimming: 0 bases; J trimming: 0 bases; junction bases outside the gene matches: 2. The CDR3, as DNA: TGTGCCAGCAGCTTGGGGACAGGATCTAACTATGGCTACACCTTC. As protein: CASSLGTGSNYGYTF.

The chain employs TRBV7-9 and TRBJ2-1; no clear D. Germline CDR1 reads SEHNR; CDR2 reads FQNEAQ (reference sequence). V was trimmed by 0 bases and J by 2 bases, leaving 8 bases between them. The CDR3 has 15 residues. The CDR3 region has the DNA TGTGCCAGCAGCTTAGCCTGGAATCCCTACAATGAGCAGTTCTTC. Encoded protein: CASSLAWNPYNEQFF.

J is TRBJ2-1 and V is TRBV30, with D perhaps TRBD2 (5 bases). CDR1 and CDR2 (germline): GTSNPN, SVGIG (reference sequence). This CDR3 is 13 amino acids long. V gave up 7 bases and J gave up 4 bases, with 14 bases separating them. This CDR3 reads CASRSDLYNEQFF. CDR3 nucleotides: TGTGCCTCCCGTAGCGACTTATACAATGAGCAGTTCTTC.

This clone came up a few times. This chain joins TRBV7-9 and TRBJ2-1; 7 bases map to TRBD2. Germline trimming cut 4 bases from V and 9 bases from J; bases unmatched to any gene: 9. CDR3 size: 14 residues. Germline CDR1 SEHNR, CDR2 FQNEAQ (reference sequence). The CDR3 DNA reads as TGTGCCAGCAGCTCTCAAGCGGGAAGAGGTGAGCAGTTCTTC. This encodes CASSSQAGRGEQFF.

A few counts support this clone. The genes are TRBV11-2 and TRBJ2-2, with 7 nucleotides matching TRBD1. The germline gives CDR1 SGHAT, CDR2 FQNNGV. V lost 1 base, J lost 3 bases, and 2 bases stayed unmatched. The CDR3 contains 15 residues. The CDR3 reads CASSLGQGDTGELFF. DNA of the CDR3: TGTGCCAGCAGCTTAGGACAGGGCGACACCGGGGAGCTGTTTTTT.

The chain joins TRBV6-4 to TRBJ1-2; D is undetermined. CDR3 length equals 15 residues. Trimming left V 1 base short and J 4 bases short, with 13 bases between. Germline lookup yields CDR1 MRHNA and CDR2 SNTAGT. Written as DNA, the CDR3 is TGTGCCAGCAGTGACTATGGGTTCGGCGGCTATGGCTACACCTTC. It specifies CASSDYGFGGYGYTF.